This passage covers 11 T cell receptor beta chains from one sample sequenced in a study of T cell repertoires in aging, cancer and after chemotherapy. The template was genomic DNA from peripheral blood, not RNA. A mixed TRB-A/B primer pool amplified rearranged TRB by multiplex touch-down PCR. Via MiXCR, TCRdb re-called the multiplex PCR reads, giving one row per CDR3 protein. The sample shows fewer than 11,000 distinct CDR3 sequences, approximately 26% of them seen only once. The specimen sequenced was blood. These receptors were collected from a human donor in good health.

Only a few counts were recorded for this clonotype. J is TRBJ2-3 and V is TRBV6-2 or TRBV6-3; D possibly uses TRBD1 or TRBD2 (5 bases each). There are 17 residues in the CDR3. Trimming took 7 bases from V and 0 from J, leaving 20 bases between them. The germline CDR1 and CDR2 sequences are MNHEY and SVGEGT. In DNA, the CDR3 is TGTGCCAGCACCAACTTCTATGGGGGAACTAGCACAGATACGCAGTATTTT. Residues: CASTNFYGGTSTDTQYF.

By sample fraction, this clonotype is medium-sized. V and J are TRBV6-5 and TRBJ1-3; D is ambiguous. The CDR3 covers 14 residues. CDR1 is MNHEY, CDR2 SVGAGI, per germline. Trimming left V 7 bases short and J 1 base short, with 11 bases between. CDR3 coding DNA: TGTGCCAGCATTACGACACGTTCTGGAAACACCATATATTTT. It codes for CASITTRSGNTIYF.

This clonotype has more than one count but fewer than ten. This chain uses TRBV11-2 with TRBJ2-3; 11 bases agree with TRBD1. V lost 5 bases and J lost 5; bases outside the gene matches: 15. The CDR3 is 18 amino acids. CDR1 is SGHAT, CDR2 FQNNGV, per germline. The CDR3 region is CASSLERTGGTLGDTQYF. The CDR3 DNA reads as TGTGCCAGCAGCCTCGAGCGGACAGGGGGCACCTTAGGAGATACGCAGTATTTT.

By sample fraction, this clonotype is medium-sized. V and J are TRBV15 and TRBJ1-3, with unresolved D. The CDR3 has 16 amino acids. Per germline, CDR1 LNHNV and CDR2 YYDKDF (reference sequence). Deletions cut 0 bases from V and 0 bases from J, with 9 bases between. CDR3 region: CATSRDGRTSGNTIYF. The CDR3 region has the DNA TGTGCCACCAGCAGAGATGGGCGGACCTCTGGAAACACCATATATTTT.

This rearrangement joins TRBV11-1 to TRBJ2-5; 8 nucleotides align to TRBD1. The germline V gene encodes CDR1 SGHAT and CDR2 FQDESV (reference sequence). The CDR3 is 15 amino acids. J gave up 4 bases and V 3 bases, and 7 bases lay outside the gene matches. CDR3 sequence reads: CASSFGQGRGETQYF. CDR3 nucleotide sequence: TGTGCCAGCAGCTTCGGACAGGGACGTGGAGAGACCCAGTACTTC.

This clonotype came up a few times. This sequence joins TRBV5-6 and TRBJ1-6; 10 bases fit TRBD1. CDR1 SGHDT and CDR2 YYEEEE come from the germline V gene. With 5 bases clipped from V and 7 bases from J, the junction kept 6 bases outside the gene matches. This CDR3 has 15 residues. In DNA, the CDR3 is TGTGCCAGCAGAGAAAGACAGGGGGCGAATTCACCCCTCCACTTT. Amino acids: CASRERQGANSPLHF.

To note about this clonotype: This clone may be a read error of a much larger clone one base away. The rearrangement uses TRBV7-9 and TRBJ1-3; TRBD1 is a possible D gene (5 bases). Germline V CDR1 and CDR2: SEHNR, FQNEAQ (reference sequence). The CDR3 spans 15 residues. The CDR3 coding sequence is TGTGCCAGCAGCTCGGACACCTTCTCTGGAAAAACCATATATTTT. This sequence encodes CASSSDTFSGKTIYF.

V is TRBV6-2 or TRBV6-3 and J is TRBJ1-1; 7 positions match TRBD1. Germline-derived CDR1 and CDR2 are MNHEY and SVGEGT. CDR3 length: 14 residues. V lost 4 bases and J lost 6; bases outside the gene matches: 8. The CDR3 protein is CASSLNRGISEAFF. In DNA, the CDR3 is TGTGCCAGCAGTTTAAACAGGGGAATATCTGAAGCTTTCTTT.

The chain has TRBV18 and TRBJ2-5, with 7 bases aligning to TRBD1. Trimming at V came to 3 bases and at J to 3 bases, leaving 1 base not matched to a gene. The CDR3 consists of 13 residues. CDR1 is KGHSH and CDR2 is LQKENI in the germline V gene. The CDR3 loop reads CASSPGTEETQYF. The CDR3 DNA reads TGTGCCAGCTCACCTGGGACAGAAGAGACCCAGTACTTC.

This clonotype was seen a handful of times. The chain has TRBV28 and TRBJ2-7, with 7 bases lining up with TRBD1. V was pared by 5 bases and J by 5 bases, with 9 bases of the junction left unmatched. Germline V gene sequence: CDR1 MDHEN, CDR2 SYDVKM. The CDR3 covers 14 residues. The chain's CDR3 is CASSRTGRNDEQYF. CDR3 nucleotide sequence: TGTGCCAGCAGTCGGACAGGACGGAATGACGAGCAGTACTTC.

This clonotype was picked up a small number of times. The chain recombines TRBV20-1 with TRBJ1-1; weak D call: TRBD1 (5 bases). The CDR3 has 15 residues. Trimming took 1 base from V and 1 from J, leaving 13 bases between them. From germline, CDR1 is DFQATT and CDR2 SNEGSKA (reference sequence). The CDR3 coding sequence is TGCAGTGCTAGAGTGTTAGGGCAGGGGAACACTGAAGCTTTCTTT. It yields the protein CSARVLGQGNTEAFF.